This TCR beta chain was retrieved from a study of CD8 T cells in ankylosing spondylitis (dated by TCRdb to about 2017). Concerning the study at large: To find TCR variants linked to disease, the study profiled T cell receptor beta repertoires in ankylosing spondylitis patients and healthy donors. In total, the full study cohort was made up of roughly 100 healthy donors and about two dozen ankylosing spondylitis patients. Samples of peripheral blood were taken, and for ankylosing spondylitis patients, synovial fluid was collected as well. Beyond this particular receptor, the publication reports: According to the report, matched synovial fluid samples from ankylosing spondylitis patients were significantly enriched for the disease-linked clones. Some TCR beta motif variants had previously been reported in synovial fluid and blood of reactive arthritis patients, which suggested common disease-initiation mechanisms. A TCR beta motif made up of several highly homologous amino acid variants appeared to be characteristic of blood from ankylosing spondylitis patients. The disease-linked clones showed a CD8+ phenotype and occurred at relatively low frequencies in peripheral blood.

The junction carries 11 bases between V and J, which are trimmed by 0 bases and 6 bases respectively. From the germline V gene (reference sequence), CDR1 is DFQATT and CDR2 is SNEGSKA. The CDR3 runs 14 residues from the cysteine to the phenylalanine. Here the CDR3 DNA is all that survives: 42 bases in frame from base 1. This clonotype has more than one count but fewer than ten. The specificity of this receptor is unknown. No base quality information exists; no much larger clone differs at one position. Sequencing used an Illumina HiSeq 2500. Quantitative 5'-RACE with molecular barcodes was used to prepare TCR beta libraries. Turning to the authors' computational methods: Disease-linked TCR variants were identified with a new computational method built on a probabilistic model of VDJ rearrangement. TCRdb itself trimmed the public reads at Q25 with fastp, ran MiXCR and retained productive beta chains. Each entry is one CDR3 protein sequence, shown with its most common DNA and genes. The V and J calls here are based on TCRdb, not the publication. This sample is represented by 100,000 to 150,000 distinct CDR3 sequences; 9.3% of them were singletons. The ten top clones hold approximately 3.6% of the sample.

The receptor comes from a male donor with ankylosing spondylitis or in good health (not recorded which). The source material was blood, either unsorted or a sorted T cell fraction (not recorded which). The chain is assembled from TRBV20-1 and TRBJ2-2; too little of a D gene remains to name it. The CDR3 protein sequence reads: CSARDFYRAGELFF. In nucleotides, the sequence is TGCAGTGCTAGAGATTTCTATAGGGCCGGGGAGCTGTTTTTT.